These 25 T cell receptor beta chains came from one sample sequenced in a study of blood T cell repertoires in COVID-19. TCRdb keeps only in-frame clones here, not all; method: immunoSEQ multiplex PCR. The sample lists 190,000 or so clones, 80% to 85% occurring once. What was sequenced was PBMCs or T cells enriched from blood (not recorded which). All receptors derive from a man in his forties who had recovered from COVID-19.

For the CDR3, the DNA is TGTGCCAGCAGCTTTCTCGCAGGGTGGGACAATGAGCAGTTCTTC. Amino acid sequence: CASSFLAGWDNEQFF. V gene TRBV5-8 combines with J gene TRBJ2-1, with D perhaps matching TRBD1 (5 bases). The ends were cut back, 2 bases at V and 5 bases at J, with 14 bases in the middle. The CDR3 is 15 residues long. Looked up from germline, CDR1 is SGHTS and CDR2 is YDEGEE.

The chain combines TRBV7-2 with TRBJ1-2; D is perhaps TRBD1 (6 bases). Germline V CDR1 and CDR2: SGHTA, FQGNSA. V dropped 5 bases and J dropped 4 bases, with 14 bases sitting between them. The CDR3 has 14 amino acids. CDR3 DNA sequence: TGTGCCAGCAGCCCCCAGAGACAGGTCTATGGCTACACCTTC. It translates to CASSPQRQVYGYTF.

The chain carries TRBV7-9 and TRBJ2-3, with 9 bases identical to TRBD2. CDR1 is SEHNR, CDR2 FQNEAQ, per germline (reference sequence). This CDR3 contains 16 residues. V was pared by 2 bases and J by 0 bases, with 3 bases of the junction left unmatched. The CDR3, as DNA: TGTGCCAGCAGCTTAATTCTAGCGGGGAGCACAGATACGCAGTATTTT. Translated: CASSLILAGSTDTQYF. Variable domain in full (rest from reference TRBV7-9 and TRBJ2-3): DTGVSQNPRHKITKRGQNVTFRCDPISEHNRLYWYRQTLGQGPEFLTYFQNEAQLEKSRLLSDRFSAERPKGSFSTLEIQRTEQGDSAMYLCASSLILAGSTDTQYFGPGTRLTVL.

This clone is a singleton in its sample. The chain couples TRBV24-1 to TRBJ2-3; possible D gene TRBD2, 6 bases. The CDR3 is 15 residues long. With 3 bases removed from V and 0 bases from J, the gap between germline ends came to 9 bases. Germline CDR1 reads KGHDR; CDR2 reads SFDVKD. Written as DNA, the CDR3 is TGTGCCACCAGTGATCAGACTAGGAGCACAGATACGCAGTATTTT. Amino acids: CATSDQTRSTDTQYF.

The J gene is TRBJ2-2, the V gene TRBV10-3, with TRBD1 matching over 8 bases. Germline values: CDR1 ENHRY, CDR2 SYGVKD. The CDR3 extends over 17 amino acids. V gave up 2 bases and J gave up 6 bases; unmatched junction bases: 11. Here the CDR3 DNA reads TGTGCCATCAGTGAGAGTACAGGGGGGCTACTCTCCGGGGAGCTGTTTTTT. Its protein product is CAISESTGGLLSGELFF.

The rearrangement uses TRBV19 and TRBJ1-5, with 7 bases identical to TRBD1. Trimming removed 8 bases from V and 4 bases from J; junction bases left unmatched: 5. Per the germline V gene, CDR1 is LNHDA and CDR2 is SQIVND (reference sequence). The CDR3 sequence is 13 residues long. In nucleotides, the CDR3 is TGTGCCAGTTGGGCAGGGGGAAATCAGCCCCAGCATTTT. Translation gives CASWAGGNQPQHF.

This clone occurred once. J is TRBJ1-6 and V is TRBV5-4, with TRBD1 identical over 7 bases. The J segment lost 10 bases and the V segment lost 4 bases, leaving 14 bases of the junction unmatched. The germline V gene has CDR1 SGHNT and CDR2 YYREEE (reference sequence). The CDR3 covers 16 residues. CDR3: CASSRLAGGIPSPLHF. The CDR3 DNA reads TGTGCCAGCAGCCGCTTGGCAGGGGGTATCCCATCACCCCTCCACTTT.

This chain connects TRBV4-1 to TRBJ2-5; D gene ambiguous. Germline assignment: CDR1 MGHRA and CDR2 YSYEKL. The CDR3 totals 14 residues. The V end was cut by 1 base, the J end by 1 base, with 7 bases between. The CDR3 DNA sequence: TGCGCCAGCAGCCAAGTAGGCGGCCAAGAGACCCAGTACTTC. Translation: CASSQVGGQETQYF.

This clone is a singleton in its sample. The rearrangement uses TRBV15 and TRBJ1-5, with 8 bases identical to TRBD1. V trimming: 3 bases; J trimming: 6 bases; junction bases outside the gene matches: 4. CDR1 is LNHNV, CDR2 YYDKDF, per germline (reference sequence). The CDR3 spans 14 residues. The CDR3 DNA reads as TGTGCCACCAGCAGGGACAGGGTTGGTCAGCCCCAGCATTTT. Translation gives CATSRDRVGQPQHF.

In this sample, this clone turned up a few times. The chain uses TRBV27 and TRBJ2-6; D is possibly TRBD2 (6 bases). V was trimmed by 0 bases and J by 0 bases, leaving 6 bases between them. CDR3 length: 16 amino acids. Looked up from germline, CDR1 is MNHEY and CDR2 is SMNVEV (reference sequence). This CDR3 reads CASSLSGGSGANVLTF. Written as DNA, the CDR3 is TGTGCCAGCAGTTTATCGGGGGGCTCTGGGGCCAACGTCCTGACTTTC.

This chain connects TRBV4-2 to TRBJ1-2; no clear D. Trimming took off 1 base at V and 4 bases at J, with 10 bases between the two ends. Germline V CDR1 and CDR2: LGHNA, YNFKEQ. The CDR3 has 14 amino acids. CDR3 protein: CASSQGELFYGYTF. The CDR3 nucleotides read TGTGCCAGCAGCCAAGGGGAGCTGTTCTATGGCTACACCTTC.

This chain joins TRBV6-5 and TRBJ1-2; weak D call: TRBD1 (5 bases). Germline V gene sequence: CDR1 MNHEY, CDR2 SVGAGI. Trimming removed 3 bases from V and 3 bases from J, with 17 bases in between. The CDR3 extends over 16 amino acids. CDR3 in DNA: TGTGCCAGCAGTTATAGTGGGGCAGGGTCGTACTATGGCTACACCTTC. Translation: CASSYSGAGSYYGYTF.

The V call is TRBV5-4, the J call TRBJ2-1; 11 nucleotides match TRBD2. Germline V gene data show CDR1 as SGHNT and CDR2 as YYREEE (reference sequence). Trimming at V came to 4 bases and at J to 7 bases, leaving 10 bases not matched to a gene. This CDR3 is built from 16 residues. The CDR3 spells CASSPALAGGQNEQFF. The CDR3 coding sequence is TGTGCCAGCAGCCCAGCTTTAGCGGGGGGGCAGAATGAGCAGTTCTTC.

This clone was found many times. The J gene is TRBJ2-7, the V gene TRBV4-2; 9 bases are a match to TRBD1. Germline CDR1 and CDR2: LGHNA and YNFKEQ. This CDR3 region has 16 residues. The trim removed 0 bases at V and 6 bases at J, leaving 9 bases unmatched. The CDR3 spells CASSQEEGQGPVEQYF. CDR3 coding DNA: TGTGCCAGCAGCCAAGAAGAGGGACAGGGTCCGGTCGAGCAGTACTTC.

This clone was detected only once. J is TRBJ1-5 and V is TRBV10-2; 7 positions match TRBD1. V was pared by 2 bases and J by 7 bases, with 8 bases of the junction left unmatched. The CDR3 has 15 amino acids. Germline CDR1 reads WSHSY; CDR2 reads SAAADI. The CDR3 sequence is CASSEGLTGKQPQHF. Written as DNA, the CDR3 is TGCGCCAGCAGTGAGGGGCTGACAGGGAAGCAGCCCCAGCATTTT.

The chain uses TRBV9 and TRBJ1-1; D may be TRBD1 (5 bases). V was shortened by 3 bases and J by 4 bases, with 10 bases between the two germline ends. CDR1 is SGDLS, CDR2 YYNGEE, per germline. This CDR3 spans 13 amino acids. In nucleotides, the CDR3 is TGTGCCAGCAGCGGACAGATCTCCACTGAAGCTTTCTTT. It yields the protein CASSGQISTEAFF.

The chain uses TRBV7-9 and TRBJ2-7; the D gene is possibly TRBD1 (7 bases). CDR1 is SEHNR and CDR2 is FQNEAQ in the germline V gene (reference sequence). Between the trimmed V and J ends, which lost 1 base and 3 bases, there was a span of 22 bases. The CDR3 is 18 residues long. In DNA form, the CDR3 reads TGTGCCAGCAGCTTAGTCTGGCAGGGGGGATTTCGAATCTACGAGCAGTACTTC. Its translation is CASSLVWQGGFRIYEQYF. The full variable domain, with the rest looked up from reference TRBV7-9 and TRBJ2-7, is DTGVSQNPRHKITKRGQNVTFRCDPISEHNRLYWYRQTLGQGPEFLTYFQNEAQLEKSRLLSDRFSAERPKGSFSTLEIQRTEQGDSAMYLCASSLVWQGGFRIYEQYFGPGTRLTVT.

The chain is built from TRBV7-2 and TRBJ2-3, with 8 bases identical to TRBD2. Germline V lookup: CDR1 SGHTA, CDR2 FQGNSA. This CDR3 is built from 17 residues. J gave up 0 bases and V 2 bases, and 7 bases lay outside the gene matches. The CDR3 protein is CASSLLRAGASTDTQYF. Here the CDR3 DNA reads TGTGCCAGCAGCTTATTACGAGCGGGGGCTAGCACAGATACGCAGTATTTT.

V usage is TRBV6-1 and J usage is TRBJ2-3; D is possibly TRBD1 (5 bases). V was shortened by 1 base and J by 4 bases, with 18 bases between the two germline ends. Germline values: CDR1 MNHNS, CDR2 SASEGT. CDR3 length: 17 residues. The CDR3 nucleotides are TGTGCCAGCAGTGAAGGGGGCCTAGTTTCCGGCCCAGATACGCAGTATTTT. This encodes CASSEGGLVSGPDTQYF.

This chain connects TRBV6-5 to TRBJ1-2; 7 positions match TRBD1. The junction had 9 bases not matched to a gene; V was cut back by 7 bases and J by 4 bases. The CDR3 runs to 14 residues. Germline CDR1 is MNHEY and CDR2 is SVGAGI. CDR3 DNA: TGTGCCAGCAAGAGACAGGGTTGGGGCTATGGCTACACCTTC. Translated, it gives CASKRQGWGYGYTF.

The sample holds one count of this clone. The rearrangement uses TRBV28 and TRBJ1-2, with no clear D. Germline V gene data show CDR1 as MDHEN and CDR2 as SYDVKM. The CDR3 contains 13 residues. Between the trimmed V and J ends, which lost 2 bases and 1 base, there was a span of 5 bases. The CDR3 bases are TGTGCCAGCAGTTTAGAGGGTAACTATGGCTACACCTTC. It encodes CASSLEGNYGYTF.

The chain recombines TRBV6-5 with TRBJ2-5, with a possible D match to TRBD1 (6 bases). Trimming shortened V by 2 bases and J by 3 bases, and 13 bases separated the two germline ends. CDR1 is MNHEY, CDR2 SVGAGI, per germline. There are 15 residues in the CDR3. The CDR3 DNA sequence: TGTGCCAGCAGTTACCTAGACAGGAGGAAAGAGACCCAGTACTTC. Translation gives CASSYLDRRKETQYF.

The chain employs TRBV6-4 and TRBJ1-5, with TRBD1 as a possible D gene (5 bases). Trimming shortened V by 4 bases and J by 7 bases, and 14 bases separated the two germline ends. This CDR3 contains 14 residues. Germline CDR1 reads MRHNA; CDR2 reads SNTAGT. The CDR3 here is CASSAAGIGQPQHF. The CDR3 region has the DNA TGTGCCAGCAGTGCAGCAGGGATAGGGCAGCCCCAGCATTTT.

The chain carries TRBV4-1 and TRBJ1-1, with D perhaps TRBD1 (5 bases). The CDR3 extends over 15 amino acids. Germline V lookup: CDR1 MGHRA, CDR2 YSYEKL. V gave up 4 bases and J gave up 4 bases, with 16 bases separating them. The CDR3 loop reads CASSPGHGLGTEAFF. In DNA, the CDR3 is TGCGCCAGCAGCCCTGGACACGGCCTCGGCACTGAAGCTTTCTTT.

The V gene is TRBV7-8, the J gene TRBJ1-2; D is ambiguous. The germline gives CDR1 SGHVS, CDR2 FQNEAQ. Trimming pared 1 base from V and 3 bases from J, leaving 6 bases between. CDR3 size: 13 residues. This CDR3 is CASSLDSDYGYTF. The CDR3 coding sequence is TGTGCCAGCAGCTTAGATTCGGACTATGGCTACACCTTC.